The 5 T cell receptor beta chains below were found in one sample sequenced in a study of identical twins (dated by TCRdb to the mid-2010s). Libraries were constructed by 5' RACE. The instrument given in TCRdb is Illumina HiSeq 2000. TCRdb reworked the public reads: Q25 trimming with fastp, MiXCR clone assembly, productive beta chains retained. All rows with the same CDR3 protein become a single entry with the most common DNA and genes. The table for this sample lists 1.5 million to 2 million distinct CDR3 sequences; about 31% of them were counted only once. In total, the top ten clones hold 0.25% to 0.3% of the sample. The sequencing input was cord blood. These TCRs come from a newborn girl in good health.

This chain links TRBV3-1 with TRBJ2-3; 12 bases match TRBD2. The trim removed 4 bases at V and 4 bases at J, leaving 6 bases unmatched. Germline-derived CDR1 and CDR2 are LGHDT and YNNKEL (reference sequence). The CDR3 runs 16 residues. CDR3 sequence reads: CASSLWTSGMADTQYF. The CDR3 coding sequence is TGTGCCAGCAGCCTCTGGACTAGCGGGATGGCAGATACGCAGTATTTT.

Comment on this clonotype: A much larger clone sits a single nucleotide away, making a read error possible. The V gene is TRBV6-5, the J gene TRBJ2-7, with 12 bases fitting TRBD1. The CDR3 spans 15 residues. The ends lost 7 bases at V and 0 bases at J; junction bases unmatched: 4. Germline CDR1 MNHEY, CDR2 SVGAGI. The CDR3 spells CASTPGQGASYEQYF. The CDR3 bases are TGTGCCAGCACCCCGGGACAGGGGGCCTCCTACGAGCAGTACTTC.

V is TRBV7-2 and J is TRBJ2-1; 7 nucleotides agree with TRBD2. The length of the CDR3 is 16 residues. Germline V gene data show CDR1 as SGHTA and CDR2 as FQGNSA. Losses at the gene ends were 1 base for V and 0 bases for J; bases not matched to a gene: 3. CDR3 DNA: TGTGCCAGCAGCTTAGTATGGGGGGGCTCCTACAATGAGCAGTTCTTC. Residues: CASSLVWGGSYNEQFF.

This clonotype was seen a few times. This may arise from a read error, as a much more abundant clone is one base away. The chain is built from TRBV7-2 and TRBJ1-1; D is unresolved. The V gene lost 5 bases and the J gene lost 0 bases, with 7 bases spanning the gap. Germline loops: CDR1 SGHTA, CDR2 FQGNSA. The CDR3 extends over 13 amino acids. CDR3 amino acids: CASSIGMNTEAFF. The CDR3 DNA follows: TGTGCCAGCAGCATAGGGATGAACACTGAAGCTTTCTTT.

The chain is built from TRBV5-1 and TRBJ2-5, with 11 positions matching TRBD2. The CDR3 contains 15 residues. V lost 0 bases and J lost 11; bases outside the gene matches: 9. Germline V gene lookup returns CDR1 SGHRS and CDR2 YFSETQ. The CDR3 coding sequence is TGCGCCAGCAGCTTGGGACTAGCGGGAAAGACTGAGCAGTACTTC. As protein: CASSLGLAGKTEQYF. Based on the CDR3 plus reference TRBV5-1 and TRBJ2-5, the full variable domain is KAGVTQTPRYLIKTRGQQVTLSCSPISGHRSVSWYQQTPGQGLQFLFEYFSETQRNKGNFPGRFSGRQFSNSRSEMNVSTLELGDSALYLCASSLGLAGKTEQYFGPGTRLLVL.